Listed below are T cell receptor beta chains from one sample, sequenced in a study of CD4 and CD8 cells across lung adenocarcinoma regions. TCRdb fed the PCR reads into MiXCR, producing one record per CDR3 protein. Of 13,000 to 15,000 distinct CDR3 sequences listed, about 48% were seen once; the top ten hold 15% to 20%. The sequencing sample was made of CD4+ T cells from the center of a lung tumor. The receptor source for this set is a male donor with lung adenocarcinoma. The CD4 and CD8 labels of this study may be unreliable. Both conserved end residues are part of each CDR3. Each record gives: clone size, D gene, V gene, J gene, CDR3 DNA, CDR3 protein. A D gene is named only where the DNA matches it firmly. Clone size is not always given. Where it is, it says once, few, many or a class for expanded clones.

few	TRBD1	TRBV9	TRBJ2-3	TGTGCCAGCAGCACGACAGGGGGCCGCGCAGATACGCAGTATTTT	CASSTTGGRADTQYF
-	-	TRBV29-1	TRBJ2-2	TGCAGCGGGGGGGTAGGTGGCGAGGAGCTGTTTTTT	CSGGVGGEELFF
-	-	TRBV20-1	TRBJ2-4	TGCAGTGCTGACGCGGCCGGGGACACCCAGTACTTC	CSADAAGDTQYF
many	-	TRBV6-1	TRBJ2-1	TGTGCCAGCAGTGTGAGCCCGCCGGCCTACAATGAGCAGTTCTTC	CASSVSPPAYNEQFF
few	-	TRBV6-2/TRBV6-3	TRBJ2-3	TGTGCCAGCAGTTCGGGCGAGGGAACAGATACGCAGTATTTT	CASSSGEGTDTQYF
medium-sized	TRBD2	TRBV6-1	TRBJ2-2	TGTGCCAGTCCCCAACTAGCGGGAGCGAACACCGGGGAGCTGTTTTTT	CASPQLAGANTGELFF
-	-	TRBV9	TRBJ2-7	TGTGCCAGCAGCGTAGAGCCATCGGGCATGTACGAGCAGTACTTC	CASSVEPSGMYEQYF
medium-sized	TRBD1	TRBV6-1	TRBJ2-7	TGTGCCAGCAGGAACCCTCTGGGACAGGGAAGTTACGAGCAGTACTTC	CASRNPLGQGSYEQYF
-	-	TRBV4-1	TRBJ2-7	TGCGCCAGCAGCCTCACTGAACCCCGAGCGGAACGCTCCTACGAGCAGTACTTC	CASSLTEPRAERSYEQYF
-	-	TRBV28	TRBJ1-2	TGTGCCAGCAGTGTCCGGGGGGGACGAGGCTACACCTTC	CASSVRGGRGYTF
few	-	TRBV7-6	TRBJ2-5	TGTGCCAGCAGCCAAAACGGGAAAGAGACCCAGTACTTC	CASSQNGKETQYF
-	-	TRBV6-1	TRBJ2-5	TGTGCGAGTTTTGGAGCGGGGCCAGGGGTCTGTGGCAAAAACACCCAGTACTTC	CASFGAGPGVCGKNTQYF
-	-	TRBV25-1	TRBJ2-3	TGTGCCAGCGAGAGCCGCCGGGGTCGGGACCCAGATACGCAGTACTTT	CASESRRGRDPDTQYF
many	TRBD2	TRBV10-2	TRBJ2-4	TGCGCCAGCAGTGAAGCTAGCGGTCTAGCCAAAAACATTCAGTACTTC	CASSEASGLAKNIQYF
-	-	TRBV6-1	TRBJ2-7	TGTGCCAGCAGTAGGGGCCCCAGGGGCGGATACCCAGATACGCAGTACTTC	CASSRGPRGGYPDTQYF
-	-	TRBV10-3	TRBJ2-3	TGTGCGGGCAAGGAGGGCCGCGTACCAGATACCCAGTATTTT	CAGKEGRVPDTQYF
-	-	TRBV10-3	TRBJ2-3	TGTGCCATCAGACTCCAGTCTGTGAGCACAGATGCGCAGTTTTTT	CAIRLQSVSTDAQFF
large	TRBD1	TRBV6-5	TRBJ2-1	TGTGCCAGCAGTTACTCGGGGACAGGGGGGGAGACCCAGTTCTTC	CASSYSGTGGETQFF
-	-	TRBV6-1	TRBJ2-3	TGTGCCACCTCGGGGCCCGTAGCTAAAAACATGCAGTATTTT	CATSGPVAKNMQYF
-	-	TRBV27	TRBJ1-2	TGTGCCAGCAGTCCCATAAGGGGAAGCTATGGCTACACCTTC	CASSPIRGSYGYTF
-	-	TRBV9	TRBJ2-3	TGTGCCAGCAGCGGGACTGGGTGGGATACGCAGTATTTT	CASSGTGWDTQYF
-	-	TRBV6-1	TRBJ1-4	TGTGCCAGCAGTGAAAAGGCCTACCCTGGGGCTAATGAAAAACTGTTTTTT	CASSEKAYPGANEKLFF
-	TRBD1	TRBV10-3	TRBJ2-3	TGTGCGGGCAGTGAGGGACAGGGCCAAGATACGCAGTACTTT	CAGSEGQGQDTQYF
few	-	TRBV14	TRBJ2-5	TGTGCCAGCAGCCGGGCAGGAGAGACCCAGTACTTC	CASSRAGETQYF
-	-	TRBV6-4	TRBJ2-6	TGTGCCAGCAGGCGTGGGGGGCCAGGGGCCTACGTCCTGACCTTC	CASRRGGPGAYVLTF
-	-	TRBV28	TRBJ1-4	TGTGCCAGCAGTTTGTCCAGCCTGGGGTATGAAAAACTGTTTTTT	CASSLSSLGYEKLFF
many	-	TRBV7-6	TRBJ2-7	TGTGCCAGCAGCTTAGCTCTGCGGGGCGAGCAGTACTTC	CASSLALRGEQYF
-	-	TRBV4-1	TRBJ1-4	TGCGCCAGCACCGCCCCTGGACTTAATGAAAAACTGTTTTTT	CASTAPGLNEKLFF
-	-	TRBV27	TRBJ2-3	TGTGCCAGCAGGACGGGATTGCGAGCCAAAAATATGCAGTATTTT	CASRTGLRAKNMQYF
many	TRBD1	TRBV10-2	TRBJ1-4	TGCGCCAGCAGTGGACAGGGGACTAATGAAAAACTGTTTTTT	CASSGQGTNEKLFF
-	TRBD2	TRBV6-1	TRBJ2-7	TGTGCCAGCAGGGGACTAGCGGGAGTTTACGAGCAGTACTTC	CASRGLAGVYEQYF
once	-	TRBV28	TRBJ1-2	TGTGCCAGCAGTTCGCCGGGACGTGAATCCGGCTACACCTTC	CASSSPGRESGYTF
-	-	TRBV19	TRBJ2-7	TGTGCCAGTGCCAGTGCCTTCCGCTCCTACGAGCAGTACTTC	CASASAFRSYEQYF
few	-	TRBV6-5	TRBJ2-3	TGTGCCAGCAGTTACGGCGCTAGCCGCACAGATACGCAGTATTTT	CASSYGASRTDTQYF
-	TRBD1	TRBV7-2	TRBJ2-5	TGTGCCAGCGGCCGGGGACAGGGACAAGAGACCCAGTACTTC	CASGRGQGQETQYF
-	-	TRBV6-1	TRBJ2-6	TGTGCCAGCAGTGAACACACTGACGTTCTGACTTTC	CASSEHTDVLTF
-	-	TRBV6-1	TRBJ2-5	TGTGCCAGCAGGGAAAGTTGGCAGGGGAAGACCCAGTACTTC	CASRESWQGKTQYF
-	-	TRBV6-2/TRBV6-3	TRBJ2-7	TGTGCCAGCAGTTTACATGTCTACGAGCAGTACTTC	CASSLHVYEQYF
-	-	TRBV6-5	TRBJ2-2	TGTGCCAGCAGTTCGTTTTTCGACAAACTCGGCGGGGAGCTGTTTTTT	CASSSFFDKLGGELFF
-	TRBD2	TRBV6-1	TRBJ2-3	TGTGCCAGGGGGCACGGGGGAGGGCACACAGAGACGCAGTATTTT	CARGHGGGHTETQYF
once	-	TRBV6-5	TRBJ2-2	TGTGCCAGCAGACTCCAGTCTGTAAGTACAGATGCGCAGTTTTTT	CASRLQSVSTDAQFF
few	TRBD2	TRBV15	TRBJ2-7	TGTGCCACCAGCAGAGATGTAGGGACTACCAACGAGCAGTACTTC	CATSRDVGTTNEQYF